The 3 T cell receptor beta chains reported below all come from one sample, sequenced in a study of cytomegalovirus exposure and HLA in healthy donors. Primers for the PCR totalled 60 Vbeta and 13 Jbeta. Method: immunoSEQ multiplex PCR; TCRdb's copy keeps in-frame clones and lacks some. The sample has under 130,000 clones, roughly 80% seen once. The specimen sequenced was PBMCs. These receptors all stem from a man aged 45-60 years in good health and CMV-seropositive.

The J gene is TRBJ2-1, the V gene TRBV2; D is perhaps TRBD2 (5 bases). Germline V gene lookup returns CDR1 SNHLY and CDR2 FYNNEI. The CDR3 sequence is 13 residues long. Trimming shortened V by 6 bases and J by 9 bases, and 15 bases separated the two germline ends. This CDR3 reads CASRVGVSGEQFF. As DNA, the CDR3 is TGTGCCAGCAGAGTGGGAGTTTCGGGTGAGCAGTTCTTC.

This chain connects TRBV9 to TRBJ2-5; a weak D match, TRBD2 (5 bases). V lost 3 bases to trimming and J lost 1 base, with 22 bases between them. The CDR3 spans 18 residues. Germline-derived CDR1 and CDR2 are SGDLS and YYNGEE. CDR3 amino acids: CASSGTAGVLAFQETQYF. CDR3 DNA: TGTGCCAGCAGCGGGACGGCCGGGGTCCTAGCCTTCCAAGAGACCCAGTACTTC.

This clone was seen a single time. The DNA for the CDR3 is TGTGCCAGCAGCCGAAAAGCGGGAGCGGTCTACGAGCAGTACTTC. The encoded protein is CASSRKAGAVYEQYF. The chain combines TRBV7-2 with TRBJ2-7, with TRBD2 identical over 8 bases. Trimming cost V 5 bases and J 3 bases; bases outside gene matches: 9. This CDR3 contains 15 residues. CDR1 SGHTA and CDR2 FQGNSA come from the germline V gene.